The 2 T cell receptor beta chains listed next were all sequenced from one sample in a study of T cell repertoires in cytomegalovirus infection. Their antigen targets remain unknown. Using its own MiXCR run on the reads, TCRdb lists one record per CDR3 protein. The sample consists of roughly 500,000 distinct CDR3 sequences, about 33% of them appearing once. This specimen consisted of cultured PBMCs, obtained from culture after CMV antigen stimulation. The origin of the receptors is a human donor in good health (CMV status not recorded). Some clones in this sample may be carry-over from other donors' samples.

This clonotype has at least ten counts. The V call is TRBV7-2, the J call TRBJ2-5, with D uncertain. Deletions cut 1 base from V and 4 bases from J, with 7 bases between. The CDR3 covers 13 residues. Germline V gene lookup returns CDR1 SGHTA and CDR2 FQGNSA. CDR3 amino acids: CASSLVQLETQYF. The CDR3 bases are TGTGCCAGCAGCTTAGTTCAGCTAGAGACCCAGTACTTC.

A few counts support this clonotype. The chain recombines TRBV6-5 with TRBJ1-2; D not certain. The CDR3 contains 12 residues. Trimming removed 4 bases from V and 8 bases from J, with 11 bases in between. In germline, CDR1 is MNHEY, CDR2 SVGAGI. In nucleotides, the CDR3 is TGTGCCAGCAGTTTTCCAATGGGGGGCTACACCTTC. The encoded protein is CASSFPMGGYTF.